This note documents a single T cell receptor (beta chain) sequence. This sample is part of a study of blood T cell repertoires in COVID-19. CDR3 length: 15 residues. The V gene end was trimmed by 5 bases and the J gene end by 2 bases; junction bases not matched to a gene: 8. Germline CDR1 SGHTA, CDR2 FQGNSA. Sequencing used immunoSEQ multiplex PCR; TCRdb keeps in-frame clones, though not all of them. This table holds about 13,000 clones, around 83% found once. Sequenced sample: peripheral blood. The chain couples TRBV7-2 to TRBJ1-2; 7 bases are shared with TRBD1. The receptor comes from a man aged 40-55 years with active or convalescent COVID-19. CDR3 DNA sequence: TGTGCCAGCAGCCTAAAACAGGGGAGCAACTATGGCTACACCTTC. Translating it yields CASSLKQGSNYGYTF.